This passage covers 22 T cell receptor beta chains from one sample sequenced in a study of blood T cell repertoires in COVID-19 (dated by TCRdb to 2020 to 2022). Libraries were built with the immunoSEQ multiplex PCR assay. Here the immuneACCESS table is served through TCRdb, limited to in-frame sequences with V and J called. Missing clones are a known gap in these copies; in checked studies unresolved V genes cover under half, and the rest lacks a known reason. The sample has a few hundred thousand clones on record, roughly nine tenths of them singletons. Roughly 20% of the sample rests with the top ten. Sequencing was done on a sample of PBMCs or T cells enriched from blood (not recorded which). Receptors originate from a young woman who had recovered from COVID-19.

The chain is built from TRBV13 and TRBJ2-7; 13 bases map to TRBD2. With 0 bases clipped from V and 7 bases from J, the junction kept 0 bases outside the gene matches. Germline loops: CDR1 PRHDT, CDR2 FYEKMQ (reference sequence). The CDR3 runs to 14 residues. The CDR3 DNA follows: TGTGCCAGCAGCTTAGGGGGACTAGCGGGGGAGCAGTACTTC. Protein product: CASSLGGLAGEQYF. The full variable domain, its missing parts supplied by reference TRBV13 and TRBJ2-7, is AAGVIQSPRHLIKEKRETATLKCYPIPRHDTVYWYQQGPGQDPQFLISFYEKMQSDKGSIPDRFSAQQFSDYHSELNMSSLELGDSALYFCASSLGGLAGEQYFGPGTRLTVT.

The chain is built from TRBV6-6 and TRBJ2-7; TRBD1 agrees at 9 bases. V lost 6 bases to trimming and J lost 2 bases; unmatched junction nucleotides: 8. The germline V gene encodes CDR1 MNHNY and CDR2 SVGAGI (reference sequence). The CDR3 loop spans 15 amino acids. The CDR3 region is CASSPRTGVTYEQYF. The CDR3, as DNA: TGTGCCAGCAGCCCAAGGACAGGGGTTACCTACGAGCAGTACTTC.

J is TRBJ1-6 and V is TRBV28; no clear D gene. The V end was cut by 10 bases, the J end by 1 base, with 5 bases between. CDR3 length: 12 amino acids. From germline, CDR1 is MDHEN and CDR2 SYDVKM. CDR3 in DNA: TGTGCCAACCGGTCCTATAATTCACCCCTCCACTTT. It encodes CANRSYNSPLHF.

This rearrangement joins TRBV6-2 or TRBV6-3 to TRBJ2-7; 8 bases fit TRBD2. Germline CDR1 MNHEY, CDR2 SVGEGT. The CDR3 totals 15 residues. With 4 bases clipped from V and 3 bases from J, the junction kept 8 bases outside the gene matches. The DNA for the CDR3 is TGTGCCAGCAGTTCCCCTAGCGGGCTGATCTACGAGCAGTACTTC. Translation gives CASSSPSGLIYEQYF.

This clone appeared once. The V gene is TRBV4-2, the J gene TRBJ1-1; D not certain. V was shortened by 0 bases and J by 6 bases, with 8 bases between the two germline ends. The CDR3 contains 13 residues. The germline CDR1 and CDR2 sequences are LGHNA and YNFKEQ. The CDR3 loop is CASSQDRRAEAFF. CDR3 nucleotide sequence: TGTGCCAGCAGCCAAGACCGACGGGCTGAAGCTTTCTTT.

The chain couples TRBV24-1 to TRBJ2-1, with TRBD2 identical over 9 bases. This CDR3 contains 21 residues. V was pared by 4 bases and J by 9 bases, with 27 bases of the junction left unmatched. The germline gives CDR1 KGHDR, CDR2 SFDVKD. CDR3 bases: TGTGCCACCAGTGAGAAAACCGGGACTAGCAACTACATTATTAGCGGGGGTGAGCAGTTCTTC. This sequence encodes CATSEKTGTSNYIISGGEQFF.

In this sample, this clone turned up once. V usage is TRBV18 and J usage is TRBJ2-1; 7 positions agree with TRBD1. CDR1 is KGHSH and CDR2 is LQKENI in the germline V gene. Trimming cost V 6 bases and J 0 bases; bases outside gene matches: 11. The CDR3 extends over 17 amino acids. The CDR3 DNA is TGTGCCAGCTCCCCTAGACAGGGCGCGAGCTCCTACAATGAGCAGTTCTTC. This translates into CASSPRQGASSYNEQFF. Full variable domain (outside the CDR3, taken from reference TRBV18 and TRBJ2-1): NAGVMQNPRHLVRRRGQEARLRCSPMKGHSHVYWYRQLPEEGLKFMVYLQKENIIDESGMPKERFSAEFPKEGPSILRIQQVVRGDSAAYFCASSPRQGASSYNEQFFGPGTRLTVL.

This clone was found once. The genes are TRBV7-9 and TRBJ2-3; D is unclear. Trimming removed 7 bases at V and 4 bases at J, with 6 bases between. This CDR3 is built from 11 residues. CDR1 and CDR2 (germline): SEHNR, FQNEAQ (reference sequence). As DNA, the CDR3 is TGTGCCAGCACCACGTCAGATACGCAGTATTTT. This codes for CASTTSDTQYF.

The gene calls are TRBV9 and TRBJ2-3; the D gene is possibly TRBD2 (7 bases). CDR3 length equals 16 residues. Germline V CDR1 and CDR2: SGDLS, YYNGEE. Trimming removed 0 bases at V and 2 bases at J, with 13 bases between. For the CDR3, the DNA is TGTGCCAGCAGCGTAGATCCGCGGGGGCCCACAGATACGCAGTATTTT. Its translation: CASSVDPRGPTDTQYF.

As for this clone: Other DNA sequences in the same sample also yield this CDR3. V is TRBV28 and J is TRBJ1-2; TRBD1 agrees at 9 bases. Germline CDR1 and CDR2: MDHEN and SYDVKM. This CDR3 has 14 amino acids. V dropped 4 bases and J dropped 4; count of bases not matched to a gene: 4. DNA for the CDR3: TGTGCCAGCAGTTCAGGACAGGGGTCCTATGGCTACACCTTC. Translating it yields CASSSGQGSYGYTF.

The chain combines TRBV28 with TRBJ1-5; D remains ambiguous. CDR1 and CDR2 from the germline V gene are MDHEN and SYDVKM. V was pared by 3 bases and J by 3 bases, with 15 bases between. This CDR3 has 16 residues. The CDR3 sequence: CASSLWREMFNQPQHF. CDR3 sequence (DNA): TGTGCCAGCAGTTTGTGGAGGGAGATGTTCAATCAGCCCCAGCATTTT.

The chain couples TRBV4-1 to TRBJ2-2, with 8 bases aligning to TRBD1. The V segment lost 1 base and the J segment 10 bases; nucleotides outside the gene matches: 8. CDR1 is MGHRA and CDR2 is YSYEKL in the germline V gene. The length of the CDR3 is 15 residues. The CDR3 DNA follows: TGCGCCAGCAGCCAAGGACAGGGGTCTTCCGAGGAGCTGTTTTTT. It translates to CASSQGQGSSEELFF.

The CDR3 DNA reads TGTGCCAGCAGCGCTGGAGGGCTTCAGCCCCAGCATTTT. This gives the protein CASSAGGLQPQHF. V and J are TRBV2 and TRBJ1-5, with D hard to call. In germline, CDR1 is SNHLY, CDR2 FYNNEI. Trimming stripped 6 bases from V and 6 bases from J, with 12 bases between. The CDR3 has 13 amino acids.

The chain couples TRBV6-2 or TRBV6-3 to TRBJ2-3; 12 bases agree with TRBD2. CDR1 and CDR2 from the germline V gene are MNHEY and SVGEGT. This CDR3 has 18 residues. After removal of 5 bases from V and 4 bases from J, the junction contained 13 bases not matched to a gene. The CDR3 DNA reads as TGTGCCAGCAGTGACCGACTAGCGGGGGCCTCAGAGGCAGATACGCAGTATTTT. It yields the protein CASSDRLAGASEADTQYF.

The chain has TRBV7-9 and TRBJ1-2; D not certain. V was clipped by 5 bases and J by 2 bases, with 15 bases between them. From germline, CDR1 is SEHNR and CDR2 FQNEAQ (reference sequence). The CDR3 is made up of 15 amino acids. This chain's CDR3 is CASSRLDTENYGYTF. The CDR3 nucleotides are TGTGCCAGCAGCCGGCTTGACACAGAGAACTATGGCTACACCTTC.

The rearrangement links TRBV5-4 to TRBJ2-7, with 7 bases that match TRBD2. The CDR3 is made up of 14 amino acids. V lost 4 bases, J lost 7 bases, and 11 bases stayed unmatched. In germline, CDR1 is SGHNT, CDR2 YYREEE (reference sequence). The CDR3 is CASSPTSGAGEQYF. CDR3 DNA sequence: TGTGCCAGCAGCCCCACTTCAGGAGCGGGGGAGCAGTACTTC.

This clone was counted at least ten times. The DNA of the CDR3 is TGCGCCAGCAGCAGGAGACAGGGAGGCGACGAGCAGTACTTC. It encodes CASSRRQGGDEQYF. The V gene is TRBV5-1, the J gene TRBJ2-7, with D perhaps matching TRBD1 (7 bases). The V end lost 4 bases, the J end lost 5 bases, and 16 bases lay between the germline ends. This CDR3 contains 14 residues. The V gene's germline CDR1 is SGHRS and CDR2 YFSETQ.

This rearrangement joins TRBV7-8 to TRBJ2-7, with D unclear. V was pared by 5 bases and J by 7 bases, with 9 bases between. Germline V gives CDR1 SGHVS, CDR2 FQNEAQ. The CDR3 is 11 amino acids. This chain's CDR3 is CASSRTREQYF. The CDR3 nucleotides read TGTGCCAGCAGCCGGACGCGGGAGCAGTACTTC.

Details on this clone: Other DNA variants within this sample encode the same CDR3. CDR3 sequence reads: CATSDPGVNEQFF. The CDR3 DNA is TGTGCCACCAGTGATCCCGGAGTCAATGAGCAGTTCTTC. The chain uses TRBV24-1 and TRBJ2-1; D gene unclear. CDR1 is KGHDR and CDR2 is SFDVKD in the germline V gene. The CDR3 covers 13 residues. The V end lost 3 bases, the J end lost 6 bases, and 8 bases lay between the germline ends.

V is TRBV5-6 and J is TRBJ2-3, with D possibly matching TRBD1 (6 bases). CDR3 length equals 15 residues. CDR1 and CDR2 from the germline V gene are SGHDT and YYEEEE. V was cut by 3 bases and J by 1 base, with 12 bases left in between. As DNA, the CDR3 is TGTGCCAGCAGCTCCTACAGGGCTGGCACAGATACGCAGTATTTT. Its translation: CASSSYRAGTDTQYF.

The chain carries TRBV4-1 and TRBJ2-7; D possibly corresponds to TRBD1 (5 bases). Germline CDR1 reads MGHRA; CDR2 reads YSYEKL. V lost 0 bases, J lost 6 bases, and 15 bases lay in between. There are 15 residues in the CDR3. The CDR3 protein is CASSQENQGFLEQYF. The CDR3 region has the DNA TGCGCCAGCAGCCAAGAGAACCAGGGATTCCTCGAGCAGTACTTC.

CDR3 protein: CASSPRGAGGDTQYF. CDR3 coding DNA: TGTGCCAGCAGCCCCCGGGGAGCGGGAGGAGATACGCAGTATTTT. This rearrangement joins TRBV9 to TRBJ2-3, with 9 nucleotides matching TRBD2. V shed 4 bases, J shed 5 bases, and the junction held 8 bases outside the gene matches. Germline CDR1 and CDR2: SGDLS and YYNGEE. This CDR3 has 15 amino acids.